Below, 14 T cell receptor beta chains from the same sample are listed, as sequenced in a study of human CD4 T cells and Enterobacteriaceae. Profiled with immunoSEQ multiplex PCR; TCRdb holds only in-frame clones, not every one. The table shows fewer than 35,000 clones, with roughly 80% occurring only once. All CD4+ cells other than CD45RA+CCR7+CD95- naive cells were sorted as memory, over 95% pure. The sample was memory CD4+ T cells from blood. Every receptor here comes from a human donor in good health.

V usage is TRBV6-1 and J usage is TRBJ2-7; the D gene could be TRBD1 or TRBD2 (5 bases each). CDR3 size: 16 residues. Germline V gives CDR1 MNHNS, CDR2 SASEGT. Trimming stripped 2 bases from V and 0 bases from J, with 14 bases between. DNA for the CDR3: TGTGCCAGCAGTGAAAGGGGAGCGGTGAGCTCCTACGAGCAGTACTTC. Translated: CASSERGAVSSYEQYF.

J is TRBJ2-1 and V is TRBV5-1; 12 positions agree with TRBD2. There are 14 residues in the CDR3. From germline, CDR1 is SGHRS and CDR2 YFSETQ. V gave up 4 bases and J gave up 8 bases; unmatched junction bases: 4. The CDR3 loop is CASSKTSGGDEQFF. DNA for the CDR3: TGCGCCAGCAGCAAGACTAGCGGGGGCGATGAGCAGTTCTTC.

The chain recombines TRBV7-9 with TRBJ2-5; 8 nucleotides align to TRBD1. The CDR3 contains 15 residues. CDR1 and CDR2 (germline): SEHNR, FQNEAQ (reference sequence). The junction had 7 bases not matched to a gene; V was cut back by 2 bases and J by 5 bases. The CDR3 DNA sequence: TGTGCCAGCAGCTTAACGGTCGGACAGGGCGAGACCCAGTACTTC. Its protein is CASSLTVGQGETQYF.

The CDR3 bases are TGTGCCAGTAGTATAAACCCACCGAACACTGAAGCTTTCTTT. Amino acids: CASSINPPNTEAFF. The gene calls are TRBV19 and TRBJ1-1; D remains ambiguous. The CDR3 is 14 residues long. Germline V gives CDR1 LNHDA, CDR2 SQIVND (reference sequence). V was shortened by 2 bases and J by 1 base, with 8 bases between the two germline ends. Filled out from reference TRBV19 and TRBJ1-1, the complete variable domain reads DGGITQSPKYLFRKEGQNVTLSCEQNLNHDAMYWYRQDPGQGLRLIYYSQIVNDFQKGDIAEGYSVSREKKESFPLTVTSAQKNPTAFYLCASSINPPNTEAFFGQGTRLTVV.

This clone was counted a single time. J is TRBJ1-1 and V is TRBV7-2; D remains unclear. V shed 5 bases and J shed 7 bases, with 23 bases lying between them. In germline, CDR1 is SGHTA, CDR2 FQGNSA. The CDR3 is 16 residues long. CDR3 amino acids: CASSPQPLSLGNEAFF. The CDR3 DNA is TGTGCCAGCAGCCCCCAGCCCCTCTCTCTGGGGAATGAAGCTTTCTTT.

This rearrangement joins TRBV5-4 to TRBJ2-1, with TRBD1 as a possible D gene (5 bases). The CDR3 is 13 residues long. V lost 5 bases to trimming and J lost 5 bases, with 11 bases between them. Germline values: CDR1 SGHNT, CDR2 YYREEE (reference sequence). The DNA of the CDR3 is TGTGCCAGCAGGGACAATCGGAACAATGAGCAGTTCTTC. Translation: CASRDNRNNEQFF.

J is TRBJ1-5 and V is TRBV27; D gene unclear. Germline lookup yields CDR1 MNHEY and CDR2 SMNVEV (reference sequence). V lost 3 bases, J lost 7 bases, and 10 bases lay in between. This CDR3 is 13 amino acids long. The CDR3 protein is CASSFAGGQPQHF. The CDR3 DNA sequence: TGTGCCAGCAGTTTCGCAGGTGGACAGCCCCAGCATTTT.

The chain links TRBV7-9 to TRBJ2-7; the match to TRBD2 covers 9 bases. CDR1 SEHNR and CDR2 FQNEAQ come from the germline V gene (reference sequence). J lost 2 bases, V lost 7 bases, and 9 bases had no gene match. This CDR3 is built from 15 residues. The CDR3 nucleotides are TGTGCCAGCACCTTCCCACTAGCGGGTACCTACGAGCAGTACTTC. Encoded protein: CASTFPLAGTYEQYF.

The chain recombines TRBV29-1 with TRBJ2-5; D is possibly TRBD2 (5 bases). This CDR3 contains 12 residues. V shed 2 bases and J shed 4 bases, with 8 bases lying between them. Germline-derived CDR1 and CDR2 are SQVTM and ANQGSEA. CDR3 in DNA: TGCAGCGTTGAAACACGGGGAGAGACCCAGTACTTC. This translates into CSVETRGETQYF.

The chain uses TRBV2 and TRBJ2-2, with unresolved D. Per the germline V gene, CDR1 is SNHLY and CDR2 is FYNNEI. This CDR3 is 16 amino acids long. V was pared by 4 bases and J by 0 bases, with 12 bases between. In nucleotides, the CDR3 is TGTGCCAGCAGTGGAAATCTTGCGGCGAACACCGGGGAGCTGTTTTTT. This sequence encodes CASSGNLAANTGELFF.

The V and J genes are TRBV7-2 and TRBJ2-5, with D unclear. Looked up from germline, CDR1 is SGHTA and CDR2 is FQGNSA. The CDR3 has 14 amino acids. Trimming shortened V by 0 bases and J by 5 bases, and 10 bases separated the two germline ends. The CDR3 here is CASSLAAPRETQYF. DNA for the CDR3: TGTGCCAGCAGCTTAGCGGCCCCCCGGGAGACCCAGTACTTC. The full variable domain, in which reference TRBV7-2 and TRBJ2-5 provide the parts outside the CDR3, is GAGVSQSPSNKVTEKGKDVELRCDPISGHTALYWYRQSLGQGLEFLIYFQGNSAPDKSGLPSDRFSAERTGGSVSTLTIQRTQQEDSAVYLCASSLAAPRETQYFGPGTRLLVL.

The V call is TRBV7-7, the J call TRBJ2-1; 9 bases match TRBD1. The CDR3 is 15 amino acids. Germline CDR1 SSHAT, CDR2 FNYEAQ (reference sequence). V shed 5 bases, J shed 2 bases, and the junction held 4 bases outside the gene matches. The chain's CDR3 is CASSPGQGTYNEQFF. CDR3 in DNA: TGTGCCAGCAGCCCAGGACAGGGGACCTACAATGAGCAGTTCTTC.

The chain has TRBV2 and TRBJ2-7, with D possibly being TRBD1 (6 bases). The CDR3 extends over 17 amino acids. The germline gives CDR1 SNHLY, CDR2 FYNNEI. Trimming stripped 5 bases from V and 2 bases from J, with 22 bases between. The CDR3, as DNA: TGTGCCAGCAGTACCCCCGATGGGACAATCGGCACCTACGAGCAGTACTTC. Translation gives CASSTPDGTIGTYEQYF.

The chain couples TRBV4-2 to TRBJ2-7; 7 bases fit TRBD1. Germline CDR1 is LGHNA and CDR2 is YNFKEQ. Losses at the gene ends were 0 bases for V and 4 bases for J; bases not matched to a gene: 6. This CDR3 has 15 amino acids. The CDR3 DNA sequence: TGTGCCAGCAGCCAAGAAAGGGGGCGCGGTTACGAGCAGTACTTC. Translating it yields CASSQERGRGYEQYF.